This T cell receptor (beta chain) was recorded in a study of neoadjuvant anti-PD-1 for oral cavity cancer (dated by TCRdb to the early 2020s). About the full investigation: Before undergoing curative-intent surgical resection, most patients got three to four biweekly nivolumab doses at 3 mg/kg. Patients without progression received a fourth nivolumab dose around day 43 and underwent definitive surgical resection on days 50-56. Under RECIST 1.1, a patient counted as a responder if showing complete response, partial response or stable disease, and as a non-responder if showing progression. The parent correlative cohort had 12 to 13 patients and a response rate of 33%.

PBMC libraries used mostly 450 to 500 ng of input genomic DNA for deep sequencing, with six replicates per sample. Following the manufacturer's instructions, the team built TCRbeta libraries using the immunoSEQ hsTCRbeta kit. Sequencing of the completed libraries took place using an Illumina NovaSeq 6000 S4 flow cell after they had been pooled to about 3 nM. In the paper's pipeline: The immunoSEQ Analyzer handled quality control and preprocessing of the raw data. The analysis was restricted to productive rearrangements, with each unique CDR3 amino acid sequence defining a clonotype. Repertoire clonality was estimated as the Gini-Simpson index, which was computed with the R package tcR. Student's t test was used to compare Gini indices, while Pearson correlation assessed associations with tumor size change. TCRdb carries this immuneACCESS record with in-frame sequences only. Its versions omit some clonotypes, under half of them owing to an unresolved V gene in the studies checked, with the rest unexplained. V, J and clone size are taken as reported in that table, and D and trimming were inferred from the DNA itself. This sample holds around 65,000 clones; roughly nine tenths were observed only once. Together, the top ten hold around 3% of the sample.

Concerning this clone: The specificity of this receptor is unknown. Base qualities were left out, and no much larger clone turns up one base away.

This specimen's time point label, interpreted: after neoadjuvant nivolumab, at surgical resection. The patients had newly diagnosed stage II-IVA oral cavity squamous cell carcinoma and had not received any prior systemic or radiation treatment. Everyone in the cohort had locally advanced, HPV-negative oral cavity squamous cell carcinoma. Peripheral blood mononuclear cells were analyzed directly, without maintenance or expansion in culture. The samples were obtained from a longitudinal correlative study of a single-arm phase II trial testing neoadjuvant nivolumab in oral cavity squamous cell carcinoma. Subject-matched pre- and post-treatment PBMCs and tumors from three responders and three non-responders were subjected to genomic DNA-based TCRbeta sequencing. Peripheral blood mononuclear cells were collected once before nivolumab treatment and again after treatment, at the time of surgery. The Maxwell RSC DNA from Cells kit was used to isolate genomic DNA from PBMCs.

The CDR3 contains 18 residues, cysteine and phenylalanine counted. The retained sequence is limited to the CDR3, 54 bases, with the frame set at the first base. V and J are trimmed by 2 bases and 3 bases, and the gene matches miss 12 bases of the junction. Sequences MNHNS (CDR1) and SASEGT (CDR2) are obtained from the germline V gene. Broad study findings and their caveats: After neoadjuvant nivolumab, T cell clonality (Gini index) in PBMCs was significantly higher in non-responders than in responders. A higher pretreatment blood Treg/Th17 ratio correlated with both higher pretreatment blood TCRbeta clonality and lower post-treatment tumor TCRbeta clonality. Only a few patients per response group were included in the TCR analyses, and the authors called for validation in larger cohorts.

Sequences were derived from PBMCs, sampled after nivolumab (anti-PD-1) treatment. This receptor was taken from a person aged 35 to 85 with oral cavity squamous cell carcinoma. The chain is made from TRBV6-1 and TRBJ1-2; TRBD1 lines up with 10 middle nucleotides. The encoded CDR3 is CASSEWWGRQGADYGYTF. The nucleotides read TGTGCCAGCAGTGAATGGTGGGGGCGACAGGGGGCGGACTATGGCTACACCTTC.